This TCR beta chain was retrieved from a study of cytomegalovirus exposure and HLA in healthy donors (dated 2017 in TCRdb). In the study overall: According to an earlier analysis of around 600 of the donors, 150 million to 200 million T cells yielded roughly 100 million unique TCR beta sequences and roughly 280 Gb of sequence data. The study profiled the T cell repertoires of 550 to 700 subjects by immunosequencing and related them to cytomegalovirus serostatus. Because of strong linkage in the cohort, a handful of DR-DQ haplotypes were treated as single units for association and clustering. About 300 gigabases of sequencing data and around 85 million unique TCR sequences made up an early release that covered 640 HLA-typed donors. Across 398 genotyped donors of the cohort, an average of roughly 200,000 unique TCR beta nucleotide sequences per donor were sequenced, and approximately 17% of those sequences were non-productive. All discovery cohort repertoires had been generated using a single sequencing platform. HLA typing included class I and class II loci at four-digit resolution. Donor age, sex, ethnicity and CMV serostatus were compiled together with the repertoire data. The study was designed to test whether signatures of past pathogen exposure could be identified by cataloging public T cell receptors. Typing coverage differed by locus: A, B, C, DRB1 and DQB1 were typed in roughly 629-630 donors, DQA1 in around 500, DPA1 in approximately 610, and DPB1 in 400 to 490. The genetic ancestry cluster associated with self-reported Caucasian donors included about 81% of the roughly 400 genotyped donors. High-throughput TCR immunosequencing, statistical association of individual TCRs with disease status, and machine learning were combined to predict cytomegalovirus infection status. Rather than drawing on any new phenotypic data, the later analysis identified candidate immune exposures from TCR beta sequences and the way those sequences occurred across donors. A separate validation cohort of more than 100 different subjects was used in addition to the roughly 700-subject first cohort. A later genetic analysis took genome-wide SNP genotypes for about 60% of the roughly 670 donors and used that subset as a discovery cohort. To decide whether each TCR beta V gene segment behaved as functional or pseudogenic, an earlier analysis of 587 of the donors relied on high-throughput TCR beta sequencing. A later analysis re-examined previously published TCR beta repertoires from just over 650 donors and added high-resolution HLA genotyping to investigate patterns of TCR occurrence. Summary of the overall study and its limitations: Immune exposure information for the cohort was limited to CMV serostatus. The 87-base-pair reads could not distinguish some IMGT-functional V segments, including TRBV6-2 and TRBV6-3, so those segments were excluded. In an earlier analysis of around 600 of the donors, most TCR beta V segments were observed in productive rearrangements about 90% or about 30% of the time, broadly matching IMGT annotations. In both the original and validation cohorts, the classifier was reported to diagnose cytomegalovirus status with high specificity and sensitivity. Because counts were too low, about 17 rarely observed V segments, including chromosome 9 orphons, were excluded from the earlier analysis of some 540 of the donors. Linkage disequilibrium might explain the correlated functional status among segregating V segments, but an unknown experimental factor could not be excluded. This cohort had only TCR beta chains sequenced, and the lack of alpha or paired-chain data limited which features could be detected. A few of the identified cytomegalovirus-associated TCR beta chains were confirmed in vitro to be specific for cytomegalovirus antigens. When HLA alleles, especially DR and DQ, strongly co-occurred, attributing TCR associations to individual alleles was difficult. It was suggested by the authors that the approach could potentially be generalized to other disease states and immunological phenotypes. According to a later analysis, most CMV-associated TCR beta chains appeared to be HLA-restricted, and the HLA associations seemed to be driven largely by CMV exposure. In the study, 150 to 200 TCR beta chains were listed as associated with cytomegalovirus. In a later genetic analysis, fewer N-insertions in productive TCRs were reported among donors in an Asian-associated ancestry cluster than the 666-donor mean. Compared with equally common non-associated chains, HLA-associated TCR beta chains in a later analysis were more clonally expanded and had lower generation probabilities. HLA typing was unavailable for some donors at each locus, so association tests used only the typed subset. Across donors, most TCR sequences were observed very rarely, whereas some public TCRs were present in many individuals. In a later genetic analysis, a missense DCLRE1C variant was associated with V-gene and J-gene trimming of TCR beta chains, and the association was replicated in an independent cohort. According to a later analysis, parvovirus B19, influenza, CMV and Epstein-Barr virus appeared linked to several top co-occurrence clusters. Roughly uniform sequencing depth across donors was assumed in presence/absence analyses, although this assumption may not hold. The sequencing pipeline was judged likely to have produced a cluster of highly shared sequence variants as a technical artifact. At a false discovery rate of 0.05, a later analysis linked 15,000 to 20,000 TCR beta sequences to specific HLA alleles. According to a later analysis, TCR association rates differed among HLA loci, with DRB1 alleles showing the most associated TCRs and HLA-C alleles showing the fewest. A further reported finding was that TCR beta sequences accurately predicted the HLA-A and HLA-B alleles for most subjects in the first cohort.

In total, around 600 healthy bone marrow donors made up the cohort. Cohort members were all nominally healthy when sampled, although unrecorded immune exposures were likely present. The donor was CMV seronegative and belonged to the group of 320 or so seronegative cohort members. A peripheral blood sample was provided by each donor, and peripheral blood mononuclear cells were used for TCR beta sequencing. Genomic DNA extraction from the blood cell samples was performed with the Qiagen DNeasy Blood Extraction Kit. Per the germline V gene (reference sequence), WNHNN is the CDR1 and SYGVQD is the CDR2. V loses 4 bases, J loses 0 bases, and the germline ends lie 10 bases apart. The CDR3 holds 15 amino acids from the cysteine to the phenylalanine. The retained sequence is limited to the CDR3, 45 bases, with the frame set at the first base. A note on this clone: The specificity of this receptor is unknown.

The library was built by means of the immunoSEQ multiplex PCR assay. For the multiplex PCR, a mixture combining 60 forward primers for TCR Vbeta segments and 13 reverse primers for TCR Jbeta segments was used. The CDR3 region of rearranged TCR beta genes was amplified from genomic DNA by a multiplex PCR assay. The amplified TCR beta libraries were sequenced on the Illumina HiSeq System as 87-base-pair reads. In the source study's methods: In a later analysis, 80 million or so unique TCR beta chains were counted across the approximately 670 repertoires, and some 10 million of these chains were shared by at least two donors. Raw reads were error-corrected and collapsed into unique sequences by a nearest-neighbor algorithm in which closely related sequences were merged to remove PCR and sequencing errors. CDR3 sequences were aligned to IMGT reference sequences to assign V, D and J gene segments. For a sequence to be retained, a match of at least six nucleotides to both a V gene segment and a J gene segment was required. Rearrangements were classified as productive when the CDR3 lacked stop codons and remained in frame with V and J, and all other rearrangements were classified as non-productive. Following IMGT convention, CDR3 was defined as the stretch from the second conserved V-encoded cysteine up to the conserved J-encoded phenylalanine. Sequences without an unambiguous match to a single V gene segment were excluded from the earlier analysis of about 630 of the donors. An earlier analysis of about 600 of the donors called V segments functional above 56.7% productive rearrangements and segregating when the between-donor standard deviation exceeded 5%. A statistical classification framework was developed to diagnose cytomegalovirus status using the catalog of TCR beta chain sequences. In a later analysis, TCR nucleotide sequences were compared against IMGT/GENE-DB human TR gene sequences so that V and J genes could be assigned. Using the TCRdist pipeline, a later analysis assigned CDR3 sequences along with most-parsimonious VDJ recombination scenarios. A later analysis defined each TCR beta chain by its CDR3 amino acid sequence plus V-gene family, and excluded reads lacking a unique V-gene family. In a later analysis, approximately 640 highly shared, low-generation-probability nucleotide sequences were removed to address suspected cross-contamination and a sequencing artifact. In a later analysis, a clonal expansion index for each public chain was calculated from normalized within-repertoire ranks of inferred template counts. A later analysis computed generation probabilities with a VDJ recombination model fitted to out-of-frame rearrangements, and checked the results against IGoR. In a later analysis, hypergeometric tests were used to score TCR-TCR, TCR-HLA and TCR-CMV co-occurrence, with a repertoire-size bias correction applied to TCR pairs. To estimate false discovery rates, a later analysis permuted the HLA or CMV assignments 20 times. In a later analysis, co-occurring TCRs were grouped using DBSCAN, and TCRdist sequence similarity was added for clustering within HLA-allele-positive subsets. Co-occurrence clustering excluded repertoires with fewer than 30,000 or more than 120,000 public chains, plus five with anomalous nucleotide sharing. Entries here come from immuneACCESS through TCRdb and include only in-frame sequences with V and J called. Some clones fail to appear in such tables; in the studies checked, an unresolved V gene covers under half of the shortfall, and the cause of the remainder is unknown. That table furnishes V, J and clone size, whereas the DNA furnished D and trimming. The table for this sample shows around 130,000 clones. The top ten hold roughly 1.4% of the sample.

The source is a woman in her thirties or forties in good health and CMV-seronegative. The chain is encoded by TRBV10-1 joined to TRBJ1-3; TRBD1 could be the D gene, as 6 bases match. Source material: PBMCs. The bases read TGCGCCAGCAGTGGTGACAGGAGCTCTGGAAACACCATATATTTT. Translation gives CASSGDRSSGNTIYF.